These 9 T cell receptor beta chains were all obtained from the same sample, sequenced in a study of blood T cell repertoires in COVID-19. The assay was immunoSEQ multiplex PCR, and TCRdb's table has in-frame clones only and misses some. This table holds 200,000 to 300,000 clones, about 88% found once. The specimen was peripheral blood. These receptors all stem from a woman in her sixties or seventies with COVID-19, enrolled during active disease.

This clone was seen only once. The chain recombines TRBV3-1 (or the pseudogene TRBV3-2) with TRBJ2-1, with D possibly TRBD2 on 5 matching bases. Germline loops: CDR1 LGHDT, CDR2 YNNKEL (reference sequence). The ends were cut back, 1 base at V and 0 bases at J, with 10 bases in the middle. The CDR3 covers 16 residues. Here the CDR3 reads CASSQVAGSSYNEQFF. DNA of the CDR3: TGTGCCAGCAGCCAAGTCGCGGGTAGCTCCTACAATGAGCAGTTCTTC.

The chain combines TRBV2 with TRBJ1-6; D remains unclear. Between the trimmed V and J ends, which lost 7 bases and 10 bases, there was a span of 26 bases. CDR1 and CDR2 from the germline V gene are SNHLY and FYNNEI. The length of the CDR3 is 17 residues. CDR3 sequence: CASIQAGGLIRQSPLHF. DNA for the CDR3: TGTGCCAGCATTCAGGCGGGAGGGTTAATACGTCAATCACCCCTCCACTTT.

This chain links TRBV19 with TRBJ2-3; D is uncertain. V was trimmed by 3 bases and J by 1 base, leaving 8 bases between them. The CDR3 spans 14 residues. The germline V gene has CDR1 LNHDA and CDR2 SQIVND (reference sequence). This chain's CDR3 is CASSIFGGTDTQYF. CDR3 DNA: TGTGCCAGTAGTATTTTTGGAGGCACAGATACGCAGTATTTT.

This clone was seen a handful of times. The chain recombines TRBV6-5 with TRBJ2-1, with a tentative D call TRBD2 (5 bases). The germline gives CDR1 MNHEY, CDR2 SVGAGI. The CDR3 runs 13 residues. V was trimmed by 2 bases and J by 5 bases, leaving 7 bases between them. CDR3 loop: CASSYGLDNEQFF. Here the CDR3 DNA reads TGTGCCAGCAGTTACGGACTGGACAATGAGCAGTTCTTC.

The chain uses TRBV5-4 and TRBJ1-2; unclear D gene. This CDR3 has 13 amino acids. The V gene's germline CDR1 is SGHNT and CDR2 YYREEE (reference sequence). V was clipped by 1 base and J by 1 base, with 5 bases between them. The CDR3 DNA reads TGTGCCAGCAGCTTGAACAGTAACTATGGCTACACCTTC. The encoded protein is CASSLNSNYGYTF.

V and J are TRBV28 and TRBJ2-5; 10 bases map to TRBD1. Germline CDR1 and CDR2: MDHEN and SYDVKM. Trimming at V came to 6 bases and at J to 1 base, leaving 2 bases not matched to a gene. The CDR3 covers 14 residues. CDR3 sequence (DNA): TGTGCCAGCAGGACAGGGGGCTCCCAAGAGACCCAGTACTTC. Encoded protein: CASRTGGSQETQYF.

The genes are TRBV15 and TRBJ2-7; D gene unclear. CDR1 is LNHNV, CDR2 YYDKDF, per germline (reference sequence). This CDR3 is 13 amino acids long. V lost 0 bases, J lost 0 bases, and 3 bases lay in between. CDR3 DNA sequence: TGTGCCACCAGCAGAGACATCTCCTACGAGCAGTACTTC. Encoded protein: CATSRDISYEQYF. The whole variable domain, filled in from reference TRBV15 and TRBJ2-7, reads DAMVIQNPRYQVTQFGKPVTLSCSQTLNHNVMYWYQQKSSQAPKLLFHYYDKDFNNEADTPDNFQSRRPNTSFCFLDIRSPGLGDTAMYLCATSRDISYEQYFGPGTRLTVT.

This clone was detected once. This chain connects TRBV19 to TRBJ2-7; TRBD2 aligns across 8 bases. Germline-derived CDR1 and CDR2 are LNHDA and SQIVND (reference sequence). There are 14 residues in the CDR3. Unmatched junction bases numbered 3, after V lost 4 bases and J lost 1 base. For the CDR3, the DNA is TGTGCCAGTAGTAGTAGCGGGAAATCCTACGAGCAGTACTTC. Encoded protein: CASSSSGKSYEQYF.

This clone was counted a single time. The chain joins TRBV25-1 to TRBJ2-2; 9 nucleotides match TRBD2. Germline V gene data show CDR1 as MGHDK and CDR2 as SYGVNS. The CDR3 length is 16 residues. Unmatched junction bases numbered 9, after V lost 4 bases and J lost 6 bases. The DNA of the CDR3 is TGTGCCAGCAGTGTAGGCGGGAGGGCCTGGTCCGGGGAGCTGTTTTTT. This gives the protein CASSVGGRAWSGELFF.